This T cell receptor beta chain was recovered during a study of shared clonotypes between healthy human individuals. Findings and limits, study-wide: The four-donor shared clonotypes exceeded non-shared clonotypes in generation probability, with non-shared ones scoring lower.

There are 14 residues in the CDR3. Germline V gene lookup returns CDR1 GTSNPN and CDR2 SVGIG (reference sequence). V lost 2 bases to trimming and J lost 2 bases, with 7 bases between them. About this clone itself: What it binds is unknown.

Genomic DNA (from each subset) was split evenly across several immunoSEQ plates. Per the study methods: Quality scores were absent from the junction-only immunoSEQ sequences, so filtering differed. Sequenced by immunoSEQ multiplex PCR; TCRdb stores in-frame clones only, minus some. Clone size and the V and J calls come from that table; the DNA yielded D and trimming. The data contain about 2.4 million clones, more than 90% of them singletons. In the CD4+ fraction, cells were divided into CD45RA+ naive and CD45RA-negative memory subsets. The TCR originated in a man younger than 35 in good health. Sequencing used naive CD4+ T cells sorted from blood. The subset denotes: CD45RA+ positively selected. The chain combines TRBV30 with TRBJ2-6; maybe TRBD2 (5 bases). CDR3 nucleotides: TGTGCCTGGAGTACGGGGACTGGGGCCAACGTCCTGACTTTC. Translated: CAWSTGTGANVLTF.